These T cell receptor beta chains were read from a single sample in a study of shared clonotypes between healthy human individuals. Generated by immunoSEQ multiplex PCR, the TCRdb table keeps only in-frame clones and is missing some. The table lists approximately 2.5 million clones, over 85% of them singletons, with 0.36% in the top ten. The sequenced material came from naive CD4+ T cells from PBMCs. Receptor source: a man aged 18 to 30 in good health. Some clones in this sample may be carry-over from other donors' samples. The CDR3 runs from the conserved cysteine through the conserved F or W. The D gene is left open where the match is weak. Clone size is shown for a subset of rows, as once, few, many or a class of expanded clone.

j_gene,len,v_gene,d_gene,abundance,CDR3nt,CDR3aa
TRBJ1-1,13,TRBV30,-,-,TGTGCCTGGAGTGTACGTCGTGACACTGAAGCTTTCTTT,CAWSVRRDTEAFF
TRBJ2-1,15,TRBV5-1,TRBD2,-,TGCGCCAGCAGCTTTCTAGCGGGAGGTCACAATGAGCAGTTCTTC,CASSFLAGGHNEQFF
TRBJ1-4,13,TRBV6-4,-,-,TGTGTCAGCAGTGACGGTCACGGTGAAAAACTGTTTTTT,CVSSDGHGEKLFF
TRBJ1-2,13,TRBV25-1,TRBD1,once,TGTGCCAGCGGGGACAGGCATAACTATGGCTACACCTTC,CASGDRHNYGYTF
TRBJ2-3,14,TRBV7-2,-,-,TGTGCCAGCAGCCGGACATCTAGCACAGATACGCAGTATTTT,CASSRTSSTDTQYF
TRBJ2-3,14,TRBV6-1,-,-,TGTGCCAGCAGTGAACCCTGGGGCGCAGATACGCAGTATTTT,CASSEPWGADTQYF
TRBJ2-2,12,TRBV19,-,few,TGTGCCAGTAGTATTCGCACCGGGGAGCTGTTTTTT,CASSIRTGELFF
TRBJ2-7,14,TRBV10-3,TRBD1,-,TGTGCCATAAAAAGGACAGGGAGCTCCTACGAGCAGTACTTC,CAIKRTGSSYEQYF
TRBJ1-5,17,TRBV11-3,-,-,TGTGCCAGCAGCCCGACAGACCAGACTTTTAGCAATCAGCCCCAGCATTTT,CASSPTDQTFSNQPQHF
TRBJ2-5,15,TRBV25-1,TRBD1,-,TGTGCCAGCAGTGATCACAGGGGGCCGGGAGAGACCCAGTACTTC,CASSDHRGPGETQYF
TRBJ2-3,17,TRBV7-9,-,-,TGTGCCAGCAGCTCCGAACCAGGGCGGAGAACAACAGATACGCAGTATTTT,CASSSEPGRRTTDTQYF
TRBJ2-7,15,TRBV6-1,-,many,TGTGCCAGCAGTGAAGAGTTGGCAGGGGCCTACGAGCAGTACTTC,CASSEELAGAYEQYF
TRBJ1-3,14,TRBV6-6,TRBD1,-,TGTGCCAGTCAGGGGGCTTACTCTGGAAACACCATATATTTT,CASQGAYSGNTIYF
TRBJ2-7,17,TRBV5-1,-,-,TGCGCCAGCAGCATGATGTCCCGGGACATGAGCTCCTACGAGCAGTACTTC,CASSMMSRDMSSYEQYF
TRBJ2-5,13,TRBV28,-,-,TGTGCCAGCAGTTTAACTAGAACGAAGACCCAGTACTTC,CASSLTRTKTQYF
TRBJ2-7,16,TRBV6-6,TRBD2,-,TGTGCCAGCAGTTACTCGGGGACTAGCGGGGCGTTAGAGCAGTACTTC,CASSYSGTSGALEQYF
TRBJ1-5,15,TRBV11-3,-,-,TGTGCCAGCAGCTTACCAGGGGCTCCCGGTCAGCCCCAGCATTTT,CASSLPGAPGQPQHF
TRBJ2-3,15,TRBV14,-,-,TGTGCCAGCAGCCCAATCGGACTGGATCAAGATACGCAGTATTTT,CASSPIGLDQDTQYF
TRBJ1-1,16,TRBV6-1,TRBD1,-,TGTGCCAGCAGTGGGGCCGCTGGACAGGGTGTCACTGAAGCTTTCTTT,CASSGAAGQGVTEAFF
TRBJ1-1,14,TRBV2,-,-,TGTGCCCTCGCTCGGAGCCAGCTGAACACTGAAGCTTTCTTT,CALARSQLNTEAFF
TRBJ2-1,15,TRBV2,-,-,TGTGCCAGCAGTGAAGCGGCCCTGGTTTACAATGAGCAGTTCTTC,CASSEAALVYNEQFF
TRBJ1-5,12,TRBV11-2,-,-,TGTGCCAGCAGCGGGGGGTCCCAGCCCCAGCATTTT,CASSGGSQPQHF
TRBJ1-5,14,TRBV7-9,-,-,TGTGCCAGCAGCTTAGGGGGGTTTGAACAGCCCCAGCATTTT,CASSLGGFEQPQHF
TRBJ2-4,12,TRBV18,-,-,TGTGCCAGCTCACCACCGGGGGGCATTCAGTACTTC,CASSPPGGIQYF
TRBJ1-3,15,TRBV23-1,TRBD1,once,TGCGCCAGCACCCGGGACAGTTGCTCTGGAAACACCATATATTTT,CASTRDSCSGNTIYF
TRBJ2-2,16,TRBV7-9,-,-,TGTGCCAGCAGCTTAGCACAGCTAGAACACACCGGGGAGCTGTTTTTT,CASSLAQLEHTGELFF
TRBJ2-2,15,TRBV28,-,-,TGTGCCAGCAGCTCGGCAGGGGCGAACACCGGGGAGCTGTTTTTT,CASSSAGANTGELFF
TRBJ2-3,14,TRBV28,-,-,TGTGCCACCTTGTTTTCGGGGGAGTCAGATACGCAGTATTTT,CATLFSGESDTQYF
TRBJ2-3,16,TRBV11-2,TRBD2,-,TGTGCCAGCAGCTTACTAGCGGGAGGGGTCACAGATACGCAGTATTTT,CASSLLAGGVTDTQYF
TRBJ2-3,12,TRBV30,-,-,TGTGCCTATAGGGGTCTCACAGATACGCAGTATTTT,CAYRGLTDTQYF
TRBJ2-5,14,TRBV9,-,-,TGTGCCAGCAGCCCCAGGCCCCGCCAAGAGACCCAGTACTTC,CASSPRPRQETQYF
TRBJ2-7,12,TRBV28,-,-,TGTGCCAGCAGTTTGTGGGGGGCCGAGCAGTACTTC,CASSLWGAEQYF
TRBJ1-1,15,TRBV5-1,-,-,TGCGCCAGCAGCTTGTGGGGCCCTCGGGACACTGAAGCTTTCTTT,CASSLWGPRDTEAFF
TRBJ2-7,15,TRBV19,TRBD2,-,TGTGCCAGTAGTATCCCGTCTAGCGGGACCTACGAGCAGTACTTC,CASSIPSSGTYEQYF
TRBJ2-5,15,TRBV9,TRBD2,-,TGTGCCAGCAGCGGAGCGGGAGGGCTCGTGGAGACCCAGTACTTC,CASSGAGGLVETQYF
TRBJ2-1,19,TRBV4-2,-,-,TGTGCCAGCAGCCCTCTCCGGGACGGCACCATCGGTGGGGACAATGAGCAGTTCTTC,CASSPLRDGTIGGDNEQFF
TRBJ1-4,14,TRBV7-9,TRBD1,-,TGTGCCAGCAGCCCGGGACAGGGGGAAGAAAAACTGTTTTTT,CASSPGQGEEKLFF
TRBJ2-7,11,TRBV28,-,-,TGTGCCAGCAGTTTAGGATACGAGCAGTACTTC,CASSLGYEQYF
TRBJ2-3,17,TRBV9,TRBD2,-,TGTGCCAGCAGCGTAGGGTCGCTAGCGGGTGACGCAGATACGCAGTATTTT,CASSVGSLAGDADTQYF
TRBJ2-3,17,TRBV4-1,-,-,TGCGCCAGCAGCTCCTTTTCTCTAGCGCCTTTCACAGATACGCAGTATTTT,CASSSFSLAPFTDTQYF
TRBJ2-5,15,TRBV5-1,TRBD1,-,TGCGCCAGCAGCTCCACCGGGACAGGGGGAGAGACCCAGTACTTC,CASSSTGTGGETQYF
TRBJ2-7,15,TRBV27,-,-,TGTGCCAGCAGTTTATGGGGAGGGGGGAAATACGAGCAGTACTTC,CASSLWGGGKYEQYF